Presented here are 9 T cell receptor beta chains from one specimen sequenced in a study of cytomegalovirus exposure and HLA in healthy donors. Researchers ran the PCR with 60 Vbeta and 13 Jbeta primers. TCRdb's copy holds only in-frame clones and misses some; the assay was immunoSEQ multiplex PCR. Among 110,000 or so clones listed, less than 80% were seen once. Sequenced: PBMCs. The receptors here all came from a young man in good health and CMV-seronegative.

In its sample, this clone was seen once. The chain links TRBV18 to TRBJ1-1; TRBD1 matches 8 bases. The CDR3 sequence is 19 residues long. Germline-derived CDR1 and CDR2 are KGHSH and LQKENI. V lost 1 base, J lost 0 bases, and 13 bases stayed unmatched. The CDR3: CASSPLGSGGTGMNTEAFF. DNA of the CDR3: TGTGCCAGCTCACCACTCGGGTCAGGGGGCACGGGGATGAACACTGAAGCTTTCTTT. The variable domain in full, completed from reference TRBV18 and TRBJ1-1, reads NAGVMQNPRHLVRRRGQEARLRCSPMKGHSHVYWYRQLPEEGLKFMVYLQKENIIDESGMPKERFSAEFPKEGPSILRIQQVVRGDSAAYFCASSPLGSGGTGMNTEAFFGQGTRLTVV.

This clone was recorded once. The rearrangement links TRBV9 to TRBJ1-4, with 7 bases aligning to TRBD1. Germline trimming cut 0 bases from V and 8 bases from J; bases unmatched to any gene: 10. This CDR3 comprises 16 residues. The germline CDR1 and CDR2 sequences are SGDLS and YYNGEE. CDR3 residues: CASSVAGTAHGEKLFF. In DNA, the CDR3 is TGTGCCAGCAGCGTAGCGGGGACAGCTCATGGGGAAAAACTGTTTTTT.

V is TRBV19 and J is TRBJ2-5; 7 positions match TRBD1. The CDR3 has 14 residues. Germline values: CDR1 LNHDA, CDR2 SQIVND (reference sequence). The V gene end was trimmed by 5 bases and the J gene end by 2 bases; junction bases not matched to a gene: 5. The CDR3 bases are TGTGCCAGTAGTCCAAGGGACAGACAAGAGACCCAGTACTTC. This encodes CASSPRDRQETQYF.

V and J are TRBV7-9 and TRBJ1-5; 7 bases are shared with TRBD1. Germline V gene sequence: CDR1 SEHNR, CDR2 FQNEAQ (reference sequence). This CDR3 spans 16 amino acids. The V segment lost 1 base and the J segment 0 bases; nucleotides outside the gene matches: 3. This CDR3 reads CASSLGTGDSNQPQHF. The CDR3 DNA follows: TGTGCCAGCAGCTTAGGGACAGGAGATAGCAATCAGCCCCAGCATTTT.

In this sample, this clone turned up a few times. The gene calls are TRBV5-5 and TRBJ2-5; the D is unclear. The ends were cut back, 0 bases at V and 7 bases at J, with 4 bases in the middle. This CDR3 is built from 11 residues. Looked up from germline, CDR1 is SGHKS and CDR2 is YYEKEE (reference sequence). Written as DNA, the CDR3 is TGTGCCAGCAGCTTGGCAGTGACCCAGTACTTC. Amino acid sequence: CASSLAVTQYF.

The rearrangement uses TRBV7-9 and TRBJ1-2; the D gene is possibly TRBD1 (6 bases). The CDR3 runs 12 residues. V was trimmed by 5 bases and J by 6 bases, leaving 10 bases between them. Germline values: CDR1 SEHNR, CDR2 FQNEAQ (reference sequence). The CDR3 DNA follows: TGTGCCAGCAGCCTCGAGGGGGATGGCTACACCTTC. Encoded protein: CASSLEGDGYTF.

This chain connects TRBV27 to TRBJ2-7, with TRBD2 matching over 9 bases. The trim removed 5 bases at V and 3 bases at J, leaving 2 bases unmatched. The CDR3 contains 13 residues. The V gene's germline CDR1 is MNHEY and CDR2 SMNVEV (reference sequence). CDR3 sequence: CASSAGGNYEQYF. For the CDR3, the DNA is TGTGCCAGCAGTGCGGGAGGGAACTACGAGCAGTACTTC.

This clone occurred a few times. The rearrangement uses TRBV5-4 and TRBJ1-6, with D possibly TRBD1 on 5 matching bases. Germline lookup yields CDR1 SGHNT and CDR2 YYREEE (reference sequence). The CDR3 has 13 amino acids. The V gene lost 4 bases and the J gene lost 7 bases, with 9 bases spanning the gap. The CDR3 region has the DNA TGTGCCAGCAGCCGTGGGGGGAATTCACCCCTCCACTTT. Protein product: CASSRGGNSPLHF. Combining the CDR3 with reference TRBV5-4 and TRBJ1-6 gives the whole variable domain ETGVTQSPTHLIKTRGQQVTLRCSSQSGHNTVSWYQQALGQGPQFIFQYYREEENGRGNFPPRFSGLQFPNYSSELNVNALELDDSALYLCASSRGGNSPLHFGNGTRLTVT.

This clone was detected only once. This chain connects TRBV5-5 to TRBJ1-1; D ambiguous. Trimming took off 1 base at V and 8 bases at J, with 9 bases between the two ends. The germline gives CDR1 SGHKS, CDR2 YYEKEE (reference sequence). This CDR3 is built from 12 residues. The CDR3 nucleotides read TGTGCCAGCAGCTTGCCTTTAGTAGAAGCTTTCTTT. Translated, it gives CASSLPLVEAFF.